Below, 15 T cell receptor beta chains from the same sample are listed, as sequenced in a study of cytomegalovirus exposure and HLA in healthy donors. Amplification used 60 Vbeta primers and 13 Jbeta primers. Measured with immunoSEQ multiplex PCR; TCRdb has only the in-frame clones, and not every one. The data show about 50,000 clones, with around 80% seen just once and 8% to 8.5% held by the top ten. The sequencing input was PBMCs. These receptors all come from a man younger than 45 in good health and CMV-seropositive.

This clone was recorded only once. The chain couples TRBV4-2 to TRBJ2-5, with 8 bases lining up with TRBD2. V trimming: 5 bases; J trimming: 2 bases; junction bases outside the gene matches: 4. This CDR3 has 14 amino acids. Germline V lookup: CDR1 LGHNA, CDR2 YNFKEQ. The CDR3 protein is CASSSGGAQETQYF. Written as DNA, the CDR3 is TGTGCCAGCAGCAGCGGGGGCGCACAAGAGACCCAGTACTTC.

J is TRBJ1-1 and V is TRBV30; no clear D. CDR1 is GTSNPN and CDR2 is SVGIG in the germline V gene (reference sequence). The length of the CDR3 is 16 residues. V was cut by 0 bases and J by 0 bases, with 14 bases left in between. The CDR3 reads CAWSVLGRVMNTEAFF. The CDR3 DNA reads as TGTGCCTGGAGTGTACTAGGCCGAGTTATGAACACTGAAGCTTTCTTT.

This chain joins TRBV9 and TRBJ2-5, with 10 bases aligning to TRBD2. CDR1 is SGDLS and CDR2 is YYNGEE in the germline V gene. The trim removed 3 bases at V and 3 bases at J, leaving 2 bases unmatched. The CDR3 is 14 residues long. CDR3 amino acids: CASSAGLAEETQYF. The DNA of the CDR3 is TGTGCCAGCAGCGCTGGACTAGCGGAAGAGACCCAGTACTTC.

The V gene is TRBV6-1, the J gene TRBJ2-1; tentatively, D is TRBD2 (5 bases). The CDR3 sequence is 14 residues long. V gave up 3 bases and J gave up 8 bases, with 14 bases separating them. The germline CDR1 and CDR2 sequences are MNHNS and SASEGT. CDR3 DNA: TGTGCCAGCAGTGAGGACTTTTTCGTCGATGAGCAGTTCTTC. As protein: CASSEDFFVDEQFF.

This chain links TRBV7-3 with TRBJ2-5; 9 bases map to TRBD1. The junction had 4 bases not matched to a gene; V was cut back by 5 bases and J by 0 bases. The CDR3 has 15 amino acids. Germline-derived CDR1 and CDR2 are SGHTA and FQGTGA. CDR3 region: CASSPRDRDQETQYF. DNA for the CDR3: TGTGCCAGCAGCCCCAGGGACAGGGACCAAGAGACCCAGTACTTC.

The gene calls are TRBV11-2 and TRBJ2-5, with 9 positions matching TRBD2. CDR1 is SGHAT and CDR2 is FQNNGV in the germline V gene. Germline trimming cut 1 base from V and 5 bases from J; bases unmatched to any gene: 5. There are 15 residues in the CDR3. The CDR3 DNA reads TGTGCCAGCAGCTTAGGATACAGCGGGGGGGAGACCCAGTACTTC. It is translated as CASSLGYSGGETQYF.

The J gene is TRBJ2-4, the V gene TRBV5-4, with TRBD1 matching 8 bases. CDR1 and CDR2 (germline): SGHNT, YYREEE (reference sequence). V was clipped by 0 bases and J by 1 base; unmatched bases: 6. The CDR3 sequence is 17 residues long. The CDR3 here is CASSLVPDREAKNIQYF. As DNA, the CDR3 is TGTGCCAGCAGCTTGGTCCCGGACAGGGAGGCCAAAAACATTCAGTACTTC.

V and J are TRBV7-9 and TRBJ1-1; D is perhaps TRBD1 (5 bases). Trimming stripped 4 bases from V and 3 bases from J, with 21 bases between. Germline V gene data show CDR1 as SEHNR and CDR2 as FQNEAQ (reference sequence). This CDR3 has 17 amino acids. The CDR3 is CASSSGGGFFRHTEAFF. Written as DNA, the CDR3 is TGTGCCAGCAGCTCCGGCGGGGGTTTTTTCAGACACACTGAAGCTTTCTTT. Full variable domain (outside the CDR3, taken from reference TRBV7-9 and TRBJ1-1): DTGVSQNPRHKITKRGQNVTFRCDPISEHNRLYWYRQTLGQGPEFLTYFQNEAQLEKSRLLSDRFSAERPKGSFSTLEIQRTEQGDSAMYLCASSSGGGFFRHTEAFFGQGTRLTVV.

This clone was seen only a few times. The rearrangement links TRBV6-4 to TRBJ2-6; TRBD1 matches at 10 bases. CDR3 length equals 17 residues. The V gene end was trimmed by 7 bases and the J gene end by 0 bases; junction bases not matched to a gene: 6. Germline-derived CDR1 and CDR2 are MRHNA and SNTAGT. CDR3 DNA: TGTGCCAGCACACCTGGGACAGGGGACTCTGGGGCCAACGTCCTGACTTTC. Amino acid sequence: CASTPGTGDSGANVLTF.

This clone occurred once. The rearrangement links TRBV7-6 to TRBJ1-1; D is unresolved. The CDR3 has 13 residues. Germline assignment: CDR1 SGHVS and CDR2 FNYEAQ. Trimming took 8 bases from V and 6 from J, leaving 16 bases between them. DNA of the CDR3: TGTGCCAGCGTTTCGTTGAGGAGTCCTGAAGCTTTCTTT. This encodes CASVSLRSPEAFF.

The chain combines TRBV15 with TRBJ1-2, with D unresolved. Germline CDR1 is LNHNV and CDR2 is YYDKDF (reference sequence). The CDR3 spans 17 residues. Trimming took off 2 bases at V and 7 bases at J, with 23 bases between the two ends. The CDR3 DNA is TGTGCCACCAGCAGATCCCAGGCCAGACTAACGAGCGGTGGCTACACCTTC. As protein: CATSRSQARLTSGGYTF.

The DNA for the CDR3 is TGTGCCAGCAGGTACAGGGCTGGATCTGGCTACACCTTC. Its translation is CASRYRAGSGYTF. The chain carries TRBV7-9 and TRBJ1-2; possibly TRBD1 for D (6 bases). This CDR3 comprises 13 residues. Germline V gives CDR1 SEHNR, CDR2 FQNEAQ (reference sequence). The germline V and J ends were trimmed by 6 bases and 7 bases, with 15 bases remaining between them.

V usage is TRBV9 and J usage is TRBJ1-1; 9 positions match TRBD1. With V trimmed by 0 bases and J by 5 bases, 5 bases remained unmatched. This CDR3 has 15 residues. Germline-derived CDR1 and CDR2 are SGDLS and YYNGEE. CDR3 DNA: TGTGCCAGCAGCGTAGTGGGGACAGGGCAAACTGAAGCTTTCTTT. Its protein is CASSVVGTGQTEAFF.

V is TRBV11-1 and J is TRBJ2-7; 7 bases fit TRBD1. The V gene's germline CDR1 is SGHAT and CDR2 FQDESV (reference sequence). The CDR3 covers 14 residues. The V segment lost 1 base and the J segment 3 bases; nucleotides outside the gene matches: 3. This CDR3 is CASSLEGAYYEQYF. CDR3 coding DNA: TGTGCCAGCAGCTTAGAGGGGGCATACTACGAGCAGTACTTC.

In its sample, this clone was seen once. The rearrangement links TRBV30 to TRBJ1-1; D is unclear. Germline values: CDR1 GTSNPN, CDR2 SVGIG (reference sequence). The CDR3 sequence is 14 residues long. The V and J ends lost 0 bases and 4 bases respectively, with 12 bases between them. CDR3 loop: CAWSVLTRGTEAFF. The CDR3 DNA reads as TGTGCCTGGAGTGTCCTTACCCGAGGCACTGAAGCTTTCTTT.